Shown below are 28 T cell receptor beta chains from a single sample sequenced in a study of control samples from healthy donors and cancer patients. TCRdb's copy holds only in-frame clones and misses some; the assay was immunoSEQ multiplex PCR. This sample has approximately 120,000 clones, with 90% found just once. Material for sequencing was blood. The receptors derive from a human donor in good health. The donor label of this sample is uncertain.

This sequence joins TRBV9 and TRBJ2-1, with 7 bases that match TRBD1. This CDR3 is 15 amino acids long. V shed 0 bases and J 0 bases; nucleotides not matched to a gene: 0. CDR1 SGDLS and CDR2 YYNGEE come from the germline V gene. CDR3 coding DNA: TGTGCCAGCAGCGTAGCAGGGGGCTCCTACAATGAGCAGTTCTTC. Translated, it gives CASSVAGGSYNEQFF.

J is TRBJ1-2 and V is TRBV5-4; D not certain. With 0 bases removed from V and 8 bases from J, the gap between germline ends came to 11 bases. CDR1 is SGHNT, CDR2 YYREEE, per germline (reference sequence). This CDR3 has 13 amino acids. CDR3: CASSLVPADGYTF. The CDR3 DNA sequence: TGTGCCAGCAGCTTGGTTCCAGCAGACGGCTACACCTTC.

The chain joins TRBV4-2 to TRBJ2-5; 7 nucleotides match TRBD1. Germline V gives CDR1 LGHNA, CDR2 YNFKEQ. The CDR3 has 16 amino acids. The V and J ends lost 4 bases and 5 bases, in that order; junction bases with no gene match: 13. CDR3 amino acids: CASSPPGPQGVETQYF. The CDR3 DNA follows: TGTGCCAGCAGCCCTCCCGGACCCCAGGGGGTGGAGACCCAGTACTTC.

The V and J genes are TRBV19 and TRBJ2-3, with 8 positions matching TRBD1. J lost 0 bases, V lost 9 bases, and 5 bases had no gene match. CDR1 is LNHDA and CDR2 is SQIVND in the germline V gene (reference sequence). CDR3 length: 14 residues. CDR3 DNA: TGTGCCAGCAGACGACAGGGGAGCACAGATACGCAGTATTTT. Translating it yields CASRRQGSTDTQYF.

The V and J genes are TRBV4-1 and TRBJ2-7, with D unclear. V was trimmed by 0 bases and J by 2 bases, leaving 17 bases between them. Germline CDR1 and CDR2: MGHRA and YSYEKL. The CDR3 covers 17 residues. For the CDR3, the DNA is TGCGCCAGCAGCCAAGATTTCGCGACAAGCCGGACCTACGAGCAGTACTTC. Its protein is CASSQDFATSRTYEQYF.

This clone was picked up one time. J is TRBJ1-1 and V is TRBV6-6, with 8 positions matching TRBD1. J gave up 3 bases and V 6 bases, and 6 bases lay outside the gene matches. CDR3 length: 14 amino acids. Germline assignment: CDR1 MNHNY and CDR2 SVGAGI (reference sequence). As DNA, the CDR3 is TGTGCCAGCAGCATTCCGACAGGGGACACTGAAGCTTTCTTT. Protein: CASSIPTGDTEAFF.

J is TRBJ1-4 and V is TRBV19, with 7 bases that match TRBD1. V dropped 5 bases and J dropped 1; count of bases not matched to a gene: 4. The CDR3 sequence is 15 residues long. Germline CDR1 reads LNHDA; CDR2 reads SQIVND (reference sequence). CDR3 protein: CASSSGGVTNEKLFF. Here the CDR3 DNA reads TGTGCCAGTAGTTCAGGGGGAGTAACTAATGAAAAACTGTTTTTT.

V and J are TRBV19 and TRBJ1-5; no reliable D call. The germline CDR1 and CDR2 sequences are LNHDA and SQIVND (reference sequence). The CDR3 runs 16 residues. Trimming removed 4 bases from V and 2 bases from J, with 15 bases in between. The CDR3 protein is CASSTHAGTGNQPQHF. DNA for the CDR3: TGTGCCAGTAGTACCCATGCAGGTACGGGCAATCAGCCCCAGCATTTT.

This chain joins TRBV7-8 and TRBJ1-5; 7 bases map to TRBD1. The CDR3 is 16 amino acids. Germline values: CDR1 SGHVS, CDR2 FQNEAQ. V dropped 5 bases and J dropped 3; count of bases not matched to a gene: 10. CDR3 nucleotides: TGTGCCAGCAGCCCTAGGACAGGTGACTCCAATCAGCCCCAGCATTTT. Amino acid sequence: CASSPRTGDSNQPQHF.

In nucleotides, the CDR3 is TGTGCCATCAGTGAGGGGCAAAGCAATCAGCCCCAGCATTTT. Its protein is CAISEGQSNQPQHF. The chain joins TRBV10-3 to TRBJ1-5; no definite D call. CDR3 size: 14 residues. V lost 2 bases and J 1 base, leaving 6 bases between the germline ends. The germline V gene has CDR1 ENHRY and CDR2 SYGVKD.

This rearrangement joins TRBV19 to TRBJ1-4; TRBD1 agrees at 8 bases. The CDR3 consists of 14 residues. The V segment lost 7 bases and the J segment 8 bases; nucleotides outside the gene matches: 9. The germline CDR1 and CDR2 sequences are LNHDA and SQIVND (reference sequence). CDR3 in DNA: TGTGCCAGTACCCTGGACAGGGCGACGGAAAAACTGTTTTTT. Protein: CASTLDRATEKLFF.

The rearrangement uses TRBV11-2 and TRBJ2-2; 7 positions agree with TRBD1. The germline V gene has CDR1 SGHAT and CDR2 FQNNGV. Trimming at V came to 3 bases and at J to 6 bases, leaving 10 bases not matched to a gene. The CDR3 extends over 16 amino acids. CDR3 sequence: CASSFGLRGLAGELFF. CDR3 in DNA: TGTGCCAGCAGCTTCGGTCTTAGGGGGCTGGCCGGGGAGCTGTTTTTT.

This chain connects TRBV9 to TRBJ2-1; 11 positions agree with TRBD2. V was pared by 2 bases and J by 1 base, with 2 bases of the junction left unmatched. CDR3 length: 16 amino acids. CDR1 is SGDLS and CDR2 is YYNGEE in the germline V gene. As DNA, the CDR3 is TGTGCCAGCAGCGTTAGCGGGGGGGCTTCCTACAATGAGCAGTTCTTC. As protein: CASSVSGGASYNEQFF.

The gene calls are TRBV5-1 and TRBJ1-1; 8 bases are a match to TRBD1. Germline-derived CDR1 and CDR2 are SGHRS and YFSETQ. The CDR3 contains 12 residues. After removal of 5 bases from V and 5 bases from J, the junction contained 2 bases not matched to a gene. In DNA, the CDR3 is TGCGCCAGCAGTCGGACAGGGACTGAAGCTTTCTTT. This translates into CASSRTGTEAFF.

The gene calls are TRBV11-2 and TRBJ2-1; D not certain. Trimming stripped 5 bases from V and 7 bases from J, with 15 bases between. The germline gives CDR1 SGHAT, CDR2 FQNNGV. This CDR3 has 14 residues. The CDR3 DNA reads as TGTGCCAGCAGCCGGAACACACTAATAAATGAGCAGTTCTTC. Translated: CASSRNTLINEQFF.

This rearrangement joins TRBV5-1 to TRBJ1-3; no reliable D call. The V end lost 2 bases, the J end lost 15 bases, and 6 bases lay between the germline ends. The CDR3 extends over 9 amino acids. The V gene's germline CDR1 is SGHRS and CDR2 YFSETQ. The CDR3 DNA is TGCGCCAGCAGCTTTTGGGGATATTTT. As protein: CASSFWGYF.

V gene TRBV18 combines with J gene TRBJ2-6; TRBD1 matches 7 bases. This CDR3 region has 17 residues. The V and J ends lost 3 bases and 0 bases, in that order; junction bases with no gene match: 5. Germline loops: CDR1 KGHSH, CDR2 LQKENI. This CDR3 reads CASSPRTGNSGANVLTF. CDR3 bases: TGTGCCAGCTCACCTAGGACAGGAAACTCTGGGGCCAACGTCCTGACTTTC.

The rearrangement uses TRBV7-9 and TRBJ1-2; TRBD1 is a possible D gene (6 bases). The germline V gene has CDR1 SEHNR and CDR2 FQNEAQ (reference sequence). Trimming took 6 bases from V and 6 from J, leaving 11 bases between them. This CDR3 has 12 amino acids. Written as DNA, the CDR3 is TGTGCCAGCAGTGGGGCAGGGGATGGCTACACCTTC. Translated: CASSGAGDGYTF.

The V call is TRBV5-6, the J call TRBJ2-7; TRBD2 might be the D (6 bases). Germline CDR1 reads SGHDT; CDR2 reads YYEEEE. V lost 1 base to trimming and J lost 0 bases, with 8 bases between them. This CDR3 has 14 residues. CDR3 protein: CASSLSGSSYEQYV. The CDR3 DNA follows: TGTGCCAGCAGCTTGTCCGGGAGCTCCTACGAGCAGTACGTC.

V is TRBV6-1 and J is TRBJ2-7, with D possibly TRBD1 on 5 matching bases. Trimming shortened V by 2 bases and J by 2 bases, and 19 bases separated the two germline ends. The germline CDR1 and CDR2 sequences are MNHNS and SASEGT. This CDR3 is built from 17 residues. The CDR3 DNA sequence: TGTGCCAGCAGTGAAAGTGGGCAGGGTTTTGGTGCCTACGAGCAGTACTTC. Translation gives CASSESGQGFGAYEQYF.

The chain carries TRBV7-9 and TRBJ1-2; D not resolved. Trimming took 5 bases from V and 6 from J, leaving 10 bases between them. CDR1 SEHNR and CDR2 FQNEAQ come from the germline V gene (reference sequence). This CDR3 region has 12 residues. Here the CDR3 DNA reads TGTGCCAGCAGCCAAAGGTGGGATGGCTACACCTTC. Translating it yields CASSQRWDGYTF. Looking up the rest from reference TRBV7-9 and TRBJ1-2 gives the full variable domain: DTGVSQNPRHKITKRGQNVTFRCDPISEHNRLYWYRQTLGQGPEFLTYFQNEAQLEKSRLLSDRFSAERPKGSFSTLEIQRTEQGDSAMYLCASSQRWDGYTFGSGTRLTVV.

This chain uses TRBV7-2 with TRBJ2-1; 9 bases are a match to TRBD2. The CDR3 sequence is 16 residues long. Germline CDR1 reads SGHTA; CDR2 reads FQGNSA. V gave up 5 bases and J gave up 6 bases; unmatched junction bases: 11. This chain's CDR3 is CASSPNSGGRSNEQFF. The CDR3 nucleotides are TGTGCCAGCAGCCCGAATAGCGGGGGAAGAAGCAATGAGCAGTTCTTC.

This rearrangement joins TRBV5-1 to TRBJ1-4; 7 nucleotides line up with TRBD1. Germline trimming cut 7 bases from V and 2 bases from J; bases unmatched to any gene: 5. Per the germline V gene, CDR1 is SGHRS and CDR2 is YFSETQ. The CDR3 length is 14 residues. CDR3 sequence reads: CASRTGVTNEKLFF. The DNA of the CDR3 is TGCGCCAGCCGAACAGGGGTGACTAATGAAAAACTGTTTTTT. Using reference TRBV5-1 and TRBJ1-4 for the parts outside the CDR3, the full variable domain is KAGVTQTPRYLIKTRGQQVTLSCSPISGHRSVSWYQQTPGQGLQFLFEYFSETQRNKGNFPGRFSGRQFSNSRSEMNVSTLELGDSALYLCASRTGVTNEKLFFGSGTQLSVL.

J is TRBJ2-3 and V is TRBV13; D is undetermined. From germline, CDR1 is PRHDT and CDR2 FYEKMQ (reference sequence). V lost 5 bases to trimming and J lost 2 bases, with 8 bases between them. The CDR3 is 13 amino acids. This CDR3 reads CASSRRVTDTQYF. As DNA, the CDR3 is TGTGCCAGCAGCCGCCGAGTCACAGATACGCAGTATTTT.

This chain connects TRBV6-5 to TRBJ1-2, with 7 bases lining up with TRBD1. The CDR3 runs 15 residues. Germline CDR1 and CDR2: MNHEY and SVGAGI. The J segment lost 4 bases and the V segment lost 6 bases, leaving 11 bases of the junction unmatched. This chain's CDR3 is CASSLQGKHAYGYTF. The CDR3 region has the DNA TGTGCCAGCAGCCTACAGGGGAAGCATGCCTATGGCTACACCTTC.

This clone has just a few counts. V and J are TRBV6-1 and TRBJ1-2; tentative D call: TRBD1 (6 bases). The CDR3 loop spans 12 amino acids. V was shortened by 3 bases and J by 5 bases, with 7 bases between the two germline ends. Germline V CDR1 and CDR2: MNHNS, SASEGT. The CDR3 region is CASSDQGYGYTF. CDR3 nucleotide sequence: TGTGCCAGCAGTGACCAGGGGTATGGCTACACCTTC.

This chain joins TRBV27 and TRBJ2-2; no definite D call. The CDR3 is made up of 13 amino acids. CDR1 and CDR2 (germline): MNHEY, SMNVEV (reference sequence). Trimming shortened V by 4 bases and J by 5 bases, and 8 bases separated the two germline ends. As DNA, the CDR3 is TGTGCCAGCAGTTACCACGGGACCGGGGAGCTGTTTTTT. It encodes CASSYHGTGELFF.

CDR3 in amino acids: CAWNHGIAGGSKQFF. In DNA form, the CDR3 reads TGTGCCTGGAACCACGGTATCGCGGGGGGTTCAAAGCAGTTCTTC. The chain combines TRBV30 with TRBJ2-1, with TRBD2 matching over 8 bases. The CDR3 is made up of 15 amino acids. J lost 11 bases, V lost 4 bases, and 16 bases had no gene match. Germline V gene data show CDR1 as GTSNPN and CDR2 as SVGIG (reference sequence).